The next 5 T cell receptor beta chains were all read from a single sample in a study of cytomegalovirus exposure and HLA in healthy donors. TCRdb keeps only in-frame clones here, not all; method: immunoSEQ multiplex PCR. The sample lists some 100,000 clones; 88% were seen once. Sequenced material: PBMCs. The receptors here all came from a woman aged 18-35 years in good health and CMV-seronegative.

The chain has TRBV5-4 and TRBJ2-2, with D hard to call. The ends were cut back, 0 bases at V and 9 bases at J, with 3 bases in the middle. Per germline, CDR1 SGHNT and CDR2 YYREEE (reference sequence). The CDR3 contains 11 residues. CDR3 coding DNA: TGTGCCAGCAGCTTGGACAGGGAGCTGTTTTTT. This sequence encodes CASSLDRELFF.

The chain has TRBV25-1 and TRBJ1-2; unclear D gene. The CDR3 runs to 16 residues. Germline V gives CDR1 MGHDK, CDR2 SYGVNS. V was clipped by 2 bases and J by 2 bases, with 15 bases between them. The CDR3 DNA is TGTGCCAGCAGTGAACCTTTACATCGCTTAAACTATGGCTACACCTTC. Translating gives CASSEPLHRLNYGYTF.

The V gene is TRBV7-2, the J gene TRBJ1-3, with D perhaps matching TRBD1 (5 bases). V dropped 0 bases and J dropped 0 bases, with 15 bases sitting between them. Germline CDR1 and CDR2: SGHTA and FQGNSA. This CDR3 contains 18 residues. Here the CDR3 DNA reads TGTGCCAGCAGCTTAGCGGGTACAGGCGCCGTCTCTGGAAACACCATATATTTT. Protein sequence: CASSLAGTGAVSGNTIYF.

Remarks on this clone: The junction shows a germline mismatch at one end, possibly a read error. Written as DNA, the CDR3 is TGTGCCTGGAGTGTAAGGTTCAGGGAGGAATCCTTC. Translation: CAWSVRFREESF. The J gene is TRBJ1-2, the V gene TRBV30; D may be TRBD1 (5 bases). The germline gives CDR1 GTSNPN, CDR2 SVGIG (reference sequence). The CDR3 sequence is 12 residues long.

In its sample, this clone was seen once. This sequence joins TRBV7-2 and TRBJ2-1; TRBD2 matches at 7 bases. The CDR3 sequence is 18 residues long. The trim removed 1 base at V and 4 bases at J, leaving 13 bases unmatched. CDR1 and CDR2 (germline): SGHTA, FQGNSA. CDR3 loop: CASSLVSLGGGLYNEQFF. The DNA for the CDR3 is TGTGCCAGCAGCTTAGTCAGCCTTGGCGGGGGACTATACAATGAGCAGTTCTTC.